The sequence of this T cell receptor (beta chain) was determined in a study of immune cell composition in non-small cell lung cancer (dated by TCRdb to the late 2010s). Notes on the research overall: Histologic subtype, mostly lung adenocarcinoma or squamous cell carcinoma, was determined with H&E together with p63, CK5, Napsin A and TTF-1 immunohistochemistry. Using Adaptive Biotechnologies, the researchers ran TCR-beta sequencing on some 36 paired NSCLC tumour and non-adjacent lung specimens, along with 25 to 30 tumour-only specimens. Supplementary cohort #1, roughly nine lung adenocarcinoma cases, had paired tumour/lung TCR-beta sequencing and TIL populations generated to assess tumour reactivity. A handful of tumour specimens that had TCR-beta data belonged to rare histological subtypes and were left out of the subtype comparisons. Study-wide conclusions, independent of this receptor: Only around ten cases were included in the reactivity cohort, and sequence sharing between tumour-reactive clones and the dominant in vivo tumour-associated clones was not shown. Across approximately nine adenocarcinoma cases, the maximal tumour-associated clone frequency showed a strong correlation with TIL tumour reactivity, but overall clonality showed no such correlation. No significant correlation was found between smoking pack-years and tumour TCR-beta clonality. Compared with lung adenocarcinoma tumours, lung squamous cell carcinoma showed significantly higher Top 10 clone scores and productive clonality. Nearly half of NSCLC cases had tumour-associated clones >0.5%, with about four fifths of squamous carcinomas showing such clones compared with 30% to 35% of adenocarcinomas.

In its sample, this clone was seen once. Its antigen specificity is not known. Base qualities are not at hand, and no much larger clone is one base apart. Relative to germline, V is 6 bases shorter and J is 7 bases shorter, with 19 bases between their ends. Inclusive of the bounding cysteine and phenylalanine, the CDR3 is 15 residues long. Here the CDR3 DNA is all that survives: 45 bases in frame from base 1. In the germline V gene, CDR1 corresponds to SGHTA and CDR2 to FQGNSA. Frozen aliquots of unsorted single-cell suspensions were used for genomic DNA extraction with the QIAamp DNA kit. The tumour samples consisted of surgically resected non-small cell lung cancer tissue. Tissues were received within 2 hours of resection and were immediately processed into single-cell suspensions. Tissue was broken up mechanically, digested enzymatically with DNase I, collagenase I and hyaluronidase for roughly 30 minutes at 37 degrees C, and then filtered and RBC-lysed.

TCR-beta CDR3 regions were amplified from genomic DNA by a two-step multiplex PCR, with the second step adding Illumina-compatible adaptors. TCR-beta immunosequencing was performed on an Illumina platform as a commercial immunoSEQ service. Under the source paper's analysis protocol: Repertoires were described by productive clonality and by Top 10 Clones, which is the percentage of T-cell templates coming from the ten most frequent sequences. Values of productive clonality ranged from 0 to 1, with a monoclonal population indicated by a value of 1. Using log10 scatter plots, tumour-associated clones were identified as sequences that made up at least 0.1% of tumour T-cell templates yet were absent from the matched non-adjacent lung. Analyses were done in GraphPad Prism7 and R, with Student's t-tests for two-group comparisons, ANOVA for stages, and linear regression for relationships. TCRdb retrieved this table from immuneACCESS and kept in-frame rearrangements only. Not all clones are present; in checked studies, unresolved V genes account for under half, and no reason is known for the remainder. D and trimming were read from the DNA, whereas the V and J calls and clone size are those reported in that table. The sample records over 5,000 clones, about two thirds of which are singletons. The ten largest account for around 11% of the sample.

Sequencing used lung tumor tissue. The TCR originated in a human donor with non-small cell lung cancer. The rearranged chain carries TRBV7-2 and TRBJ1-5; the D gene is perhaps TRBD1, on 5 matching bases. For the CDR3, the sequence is CASSPVKGRGQPQHF. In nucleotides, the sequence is TGTGCCAGCAGTCCAGTAAAAGGGCGGGGGCAGCCCCAGCATTTT.